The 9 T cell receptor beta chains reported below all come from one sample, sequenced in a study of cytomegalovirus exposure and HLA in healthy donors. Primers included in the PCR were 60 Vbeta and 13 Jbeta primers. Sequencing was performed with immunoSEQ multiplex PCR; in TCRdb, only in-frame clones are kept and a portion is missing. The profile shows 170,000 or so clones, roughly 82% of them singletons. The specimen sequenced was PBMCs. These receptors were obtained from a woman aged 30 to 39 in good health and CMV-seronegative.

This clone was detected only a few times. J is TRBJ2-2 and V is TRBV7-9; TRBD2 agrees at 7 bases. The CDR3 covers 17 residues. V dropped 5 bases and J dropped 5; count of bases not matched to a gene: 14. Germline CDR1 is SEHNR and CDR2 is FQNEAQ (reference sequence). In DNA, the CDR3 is TGTGCCAGCAGCCCCCCGCTGAGGGGCGGGAGTACCGGGGAGCTGTTTTTT. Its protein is CASSPPLRGGSTGELFF.

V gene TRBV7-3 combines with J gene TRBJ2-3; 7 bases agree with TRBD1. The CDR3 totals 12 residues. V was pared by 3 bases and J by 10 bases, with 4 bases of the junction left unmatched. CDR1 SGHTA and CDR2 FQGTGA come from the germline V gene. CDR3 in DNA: TGTGCCAGCAGCTTCCGACAGGGTGCGCAGTATTTT. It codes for CASSFRQGAQYF. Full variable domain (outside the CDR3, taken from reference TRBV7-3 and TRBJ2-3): GAGVSQTPSNKVTEKGKYVELRCDPISGHTALYWYRQSLGQGPEFLIYFQGTGAADDSGLPNDRFFAVRPEGSVSTLKIQRTERGDSAVYLCASSFRQGAQYFGPGTRLTVL.

CDR3 region: CASTNRYGYTF. CDR3 bases: TGTGCCAGCACTAATCGGTATGGCTACACCTTC. The chain couples TRBV28 to TRBJ1-2; no definite D call. Germline CDR1 reads MDHEN; CDR2 reads SYDVKM. Trimming pared 7 bases from V and 5 bases from J, leaving 8 bases between. This CDR3 contains 11 residues.

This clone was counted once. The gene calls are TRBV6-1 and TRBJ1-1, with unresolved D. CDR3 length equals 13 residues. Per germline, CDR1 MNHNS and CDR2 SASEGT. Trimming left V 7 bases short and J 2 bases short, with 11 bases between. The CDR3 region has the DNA TGTGCCAGCAAAACTCAAATCAACACTGAAGCTTTCTTT. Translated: CASKTQINTEAFF.

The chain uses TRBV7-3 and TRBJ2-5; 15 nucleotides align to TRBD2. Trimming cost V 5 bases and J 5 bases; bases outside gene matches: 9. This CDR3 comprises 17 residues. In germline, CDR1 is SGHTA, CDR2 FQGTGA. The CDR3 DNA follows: TGTGCCAGCAGCGGCCCGGGACTAGCGGGAGGACAGGAGACCCAGTACTTC. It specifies CASSGPGLAGGQETQYF. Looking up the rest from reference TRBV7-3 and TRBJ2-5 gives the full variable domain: GAGVSQTPSNKVTEKGKYVELRCDPISGHTALYWYRQSLGQGPEFLIYFQGTGAADDSGLPNDRFFAVRPEGSVSTLKIQRTERGDSAVYLCASSGPGLAGGQETQYFGPGTRLLVL.

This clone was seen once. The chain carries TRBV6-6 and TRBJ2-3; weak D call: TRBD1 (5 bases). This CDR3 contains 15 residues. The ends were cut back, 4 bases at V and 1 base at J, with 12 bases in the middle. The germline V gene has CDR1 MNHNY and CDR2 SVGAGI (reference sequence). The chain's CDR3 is CASSSFGRGTDTQYF. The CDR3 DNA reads TGTGCCAGCAGTTCGTTCGGCAGGGGCACAGATACGCAGTATTTT.

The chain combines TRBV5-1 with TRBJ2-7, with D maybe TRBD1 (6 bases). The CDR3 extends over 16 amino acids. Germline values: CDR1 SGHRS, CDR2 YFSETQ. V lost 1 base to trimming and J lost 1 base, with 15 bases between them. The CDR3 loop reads CASSLSPDRPSYEQYF. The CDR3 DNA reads TGCGCCAGCAGCTTGTCTCCGGACAGACCTTCCTACGAGCAGTACTTC.

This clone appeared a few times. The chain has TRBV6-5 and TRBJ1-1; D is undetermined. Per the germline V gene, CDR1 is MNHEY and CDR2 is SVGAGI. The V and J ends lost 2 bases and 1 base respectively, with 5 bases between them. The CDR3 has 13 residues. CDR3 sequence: CASSYLRNTEAFF. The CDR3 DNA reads TGTGCCAGCAGTTACCTGCGGAACACTGAAGCTTTCTTT.

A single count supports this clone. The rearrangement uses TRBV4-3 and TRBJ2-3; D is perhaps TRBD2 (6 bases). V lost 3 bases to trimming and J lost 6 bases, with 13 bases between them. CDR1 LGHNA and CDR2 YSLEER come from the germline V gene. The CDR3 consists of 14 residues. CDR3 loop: CASSQGRREDTQYF. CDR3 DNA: TGCGCCAGCAGCCAGGGACGGAGGGAGGATACGCAGTATTTT.